This TCR beta chain was retrieved from a study of Ad26.COV2.S vaccination and SARS-CoV-2 variants. Study summary: Of the COV1001 trial arms, the Ad26.COV2.S arm included the donor.

Sample treatment: roughly 19 received Ad26.COV2.S at low or high dose, single or two shots; about five received placebo; per-sample allocation not given. Sample collection was performed on day 63 after the first vaccine or placebo injection. Profiling relied on immunoSEQ multiplex PCR, and the TCRdb table lists in-frame clones only, not all of them. The table shows some 410,000 clones, with approximately 90% occurring only once. Study-wide points: Recipients of either vaccine or placebo displayed similar breadth of non-spike TCRs.

About this clone itself: The antigen is unknown.

The sample here was peripheral blood, taken in a trial of Ad26.COV2.S vaccine versus placebo. The sequence came from a person between 18 and 60 years old who received the Ad26.COV2.S COVID-19 vaccine or a placebo.

CDR3 DNA: TGTGCCTGGAGCCGGGACAGCCAACTTTCACCCCTCCACTTT. Its protein is CAWSRDSQLSPLHF. The rearrangement uses TRBV30 and TRBJ1-6; TRBD1 matches 7 bases. The CDR3 spans 14 residues. Germline-derived CDR1 and CDR2 are GTSNPN and SVGIG (reference sequence). V gave up 3 bases and J gave up 9 bases; unmatched junction bases: 8.